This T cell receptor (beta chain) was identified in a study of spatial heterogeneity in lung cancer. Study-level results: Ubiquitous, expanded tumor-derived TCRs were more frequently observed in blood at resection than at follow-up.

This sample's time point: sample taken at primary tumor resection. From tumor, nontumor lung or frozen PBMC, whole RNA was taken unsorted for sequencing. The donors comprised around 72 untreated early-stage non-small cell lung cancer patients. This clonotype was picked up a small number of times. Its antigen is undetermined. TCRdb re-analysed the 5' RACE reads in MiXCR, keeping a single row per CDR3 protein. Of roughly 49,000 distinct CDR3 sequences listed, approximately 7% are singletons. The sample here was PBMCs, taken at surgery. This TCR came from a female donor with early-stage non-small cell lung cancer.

The DNA for the CDR3 is TGTGCCACCCACGACAGGGGCAATCAGCCCCAGCATTTT. Translation: CATHDRGNQPQHF. V gene TRBV6-2 or TRBV6-3 combines with J gene TRBJ1-5, with 7 nucleotides matching TRBD1. Germline values: CDR1 MNHEY, CDR2 SVGEGT. Unmatched junction bases numbered 5, after V lost 10 bases and J lost 2 bases. CDR3 size: 13 residues.